Each of the 2 T cell receptor beta chains below was sequenced from the same sample in a study of T cell responses to AZD1222 COVID-19 vaccine. TCRdb's table, derived via immunoSEQ multiplex PCR, lists solely in-frame clones and lacks some. The table lists some 150,000 clones, around 85% of them singletons. The sample in question was peripheral blood, obtained 28 days after the second dose of the MenACWY control vaccine. The receptors derive from an adult who received the MenACWY meningococcal vaccine as a control.

This chain connects TRBV7-8 to TRBJ1-6; possibly TRBD1 for D (6 bases). The V and J ends lost 5 bases and 7 bases respectively, with 9 bases between them. In germline, CDR1 is SGHVS, CDR2 FQNEAQ. The CDR3 loop spans 13 amino acids. The CDR3 sequence: CASSRGQNSPLHF. The CDR3 DNA follows: TGTGCCAGCAGCCGCGGACAGAATTCACCCCTCCACTTT. Drawing the rest from reference TRBV7-8 and TRBJ1-6, the complete variable domain is GAGVSQSPRYKVAKRGQDVALRCDPISGHVSLFWYQQALGQGPEFLTYFQNEAQLDKSGLPSDRFFAERPEGSVSTLKIQRTQQEDSAVYLCASSRGQNSPLHFGNGTRLTVT.

The chain employs TRBV7-2 and TRBJ2-6; TRBD1 might be the D (6 bases). V shed 0 bases and J shed 13 bases, with 13 bases lying between them. Per the germline V gene, CDR1 is SGHTA and CDR2 is FQGNSA. The CDR3 length is 14 residues. In DNA form, the CDR3 reads TGTGCCAGCAGCTTAGCTCGGACAGAGGGGGTCCTGACTTTC. Protein: CASSLARTEGVLTF.